This TCR beta chain was recovered during a study of breast tumors, draining lymph nodes, adjacent tissues. Broader study findings: Compared with lymph nodes, tumors were less diverse; compared with nontumor tissue, more. Tumor T cell lymph node origin was a supported hypothesis, not proven. Findings are consistent with lymph node origin and intratumoral expansion of most tumor T cells.

Remarks on this clonotype: The antigen is undetermined. Its ends do not fully match the called genes, so a read error is possible.

TCRdb ran MiXCR on the multiplex PCR reads and lists one entry per CDR3 protein. The sample carries about 200,000 distinct CDR3 sequences, under 35% recorded once. Breast cancer patients provided tissue from their axillary draining lymph nodes. Germline CDR1 is MDHEN and CDR2 is SYDVKM. There are 18 residues in the CDR3. The V call is TRBV28, the J call TRBJ2-2; 7 nucleotides line up with TRBD1. Source material: axillary lymph node tissue. The receptor was derived from a female donor with breast cancer. Some clones in this sample may be carry-over from other donors' samples. The CDR3 coding sequence is TGTGCCAGCGCCCTCCGGGCTAGGGGGCGAACGAAGACCGGGGAGCTGTTTTTT. This translates into CASALRARGRTKTGELFF.